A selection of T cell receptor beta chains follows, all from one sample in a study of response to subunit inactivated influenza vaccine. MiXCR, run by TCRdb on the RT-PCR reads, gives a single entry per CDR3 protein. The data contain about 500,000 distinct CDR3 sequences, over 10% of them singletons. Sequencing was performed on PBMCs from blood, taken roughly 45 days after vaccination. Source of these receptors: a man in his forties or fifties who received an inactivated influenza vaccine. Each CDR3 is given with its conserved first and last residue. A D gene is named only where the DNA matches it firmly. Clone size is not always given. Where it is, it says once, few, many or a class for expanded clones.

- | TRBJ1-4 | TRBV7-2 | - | TGTGCCAGCAGCTTTCAGGCGACCCATAATGAAAAACTGTTTTTT | CASSFQATHNEKLFF
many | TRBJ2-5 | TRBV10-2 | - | TGCGCCAGCAGACCTTCGGGGGGCGAGACCCAGTACTTC | CASRPSGGETQYF
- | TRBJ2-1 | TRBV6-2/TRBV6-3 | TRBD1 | TGTGCCAGTAGCCCAGGACAGGTATTTTTCGATGAGCAGTTCTTC | CASSPGQVFFDEQFF
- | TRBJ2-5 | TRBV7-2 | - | TGTGCCAGCACCCGGAGGGCCTTCTCGAGCCAAGAGACCCAGTACTTC | CASTRRAFSSQETQYF
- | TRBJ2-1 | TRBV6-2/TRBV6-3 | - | TGTGCCAGCAGTTACTTTCTAACGGGACGGCCCAATGAGCAGTTCTTC | CASSYFLTGRPNEQFF
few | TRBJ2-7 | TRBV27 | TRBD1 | TGTGCCAGCAGTTTCCTTGCCGGGACAGGGTACGAGCAGTACTTC | CASSFLAGTGYEQYF
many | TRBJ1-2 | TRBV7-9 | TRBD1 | TGTGCCAGCAGCCTTGGACAGGGGCCCCTCTATGGCTACACCTTC | CASSLGQGPLYGYTF
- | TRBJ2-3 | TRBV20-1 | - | TGCAGTGCTAGAGCCATCGGTGCGGACTTTCACACAGATACGCAGTATTTT | CSARAIGADFHTDTQYF
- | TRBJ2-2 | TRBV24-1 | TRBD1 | TGTGCCACCAGTGAAGACACAGGGGTCGGGGAGCTGTTTTTT | CATSEDTGVGELFF
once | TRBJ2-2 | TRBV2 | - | TGTGCCAGCAGTGCCCTCTACGGGGGCACCGGGGAGCTGTTTTTT | CASSALYGGTGELFF
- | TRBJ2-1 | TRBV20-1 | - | TGCAGTGCTAGAGGGACAGTTGAGCAGTTCTTC | CSARGTVEQFF
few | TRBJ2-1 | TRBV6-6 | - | TGTGCCAGCAGCCCCTCGATATACAATGAGCAGTTCTTC | CASSPSIYNEQFF
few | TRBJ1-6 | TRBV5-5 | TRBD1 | TGTGCCAGCAGCTTGGGTAATCTGGACAGGGGATCACCCCTCCACTTT | CASSLGNLDRGSPLHF
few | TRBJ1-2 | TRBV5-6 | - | TGTGCCAGCAGCTTTACCAGGGTCGGAGTCGCCGGAGGCTACACCTTC | CASSFTRVGVAGGYTF
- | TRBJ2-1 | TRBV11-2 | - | TGTGCCAGCAGCTTAACGTTTGGGAGTACCTACAATGAGCAGTTCTTC | CASSLTFGSTYNEQFF
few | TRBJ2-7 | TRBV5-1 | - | TGCGCCAGCAGCATTGCGGGCCGAGTCTACGAGCAGTACTTC | CASSIAGRVYEQYF
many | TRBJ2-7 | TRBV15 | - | TGTGCCACCAGCCCTTTTCGGGGCTACGAGCAGTACTTC | CATSPFRGYEQYF
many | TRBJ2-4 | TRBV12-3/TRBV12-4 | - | TGTGCCAGCAGTTTCTCGGGAGCCAAAAACATTCAGTACTTC | CASSFSGAKNIQYF
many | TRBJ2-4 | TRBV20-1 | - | TGCAGTGCTCAGGATAGCCGAGACATTCAGTACTTC | CSAQDSRDIQYF
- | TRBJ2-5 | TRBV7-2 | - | TGTGCCAGCAGCCCCGCGAGGAGGGGAGAGACCCAGTACTTC | CASSPARRGETQYF
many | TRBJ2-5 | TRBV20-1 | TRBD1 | TGCAGTGCTAGAGATCGGACAGGGGTTCGTTTGGGGACCCAGTACTTC | CSARDRTGVRLGTQYF
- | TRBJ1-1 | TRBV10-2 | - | TGCGCCAGCAGCGGGGGTGGGGGGCTCGCTGAAGCTTTCTTT | CASSGGGGLAEAFF
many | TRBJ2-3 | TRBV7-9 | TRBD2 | TGTGCCAGCAGCAAAACTAGCGGGAGTACAGATACGCAGTATTTT | CASSKTSGSTDTQYF
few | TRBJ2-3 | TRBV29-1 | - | TGCAGCGTGCTCAGGGGAGACTTTTACACAGATACGCAGTATTTT | CSVLRGDFYTDTQYF
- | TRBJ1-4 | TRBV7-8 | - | TGTGCCAGCAGCTTAGGAGGGACTAGAGATAATGAAAAACTGTTTTTT | CASSLGGTRDNEKLFF
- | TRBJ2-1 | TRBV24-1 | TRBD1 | TGTGCCACCAGTGAGCCAGGACAGGGGGCAACGGGGCGCGTGCAGTTCTTC | CATSEPGQGATGRVQFF
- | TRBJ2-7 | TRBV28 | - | TGTGCCAGCAGTTTAGGAGGCGGGAAAAAATACGAGCAGTACTTC | CASSLGGGKKYEQYF
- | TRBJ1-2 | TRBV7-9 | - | TGTGCCAGCAGCTTAGCTCTCAGAGCCTACACCTTC | CASSLALRAYTF
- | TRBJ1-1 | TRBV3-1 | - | TGTGCCAGCAGACTGGCGGGGGGCGGAAGGACTGAAGCTTTCTTT | CASRLAGGGRTEAFF
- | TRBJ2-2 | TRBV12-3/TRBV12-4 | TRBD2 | TGTGCCAGCAGTCCTTGGACTAGCGCAGGCGGGGAGCTGTTTTTT | CASSPWTSAGGELFF
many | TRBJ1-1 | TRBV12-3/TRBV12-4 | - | TGTGCCAGCAGTTTCGTGGGGGGCACTGAAGCTTTCTTT | CASSFVGGTEAFF
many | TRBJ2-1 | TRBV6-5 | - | TGTGCCGTGGAAGTCCGCTCCTACAATGAGCAGTTCTTC | CAVEVRSYNEQFF
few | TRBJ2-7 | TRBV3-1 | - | TGTGCCAGCAGCCGCGACTATCTCCGCGAGCAGTACTTC | CASSRDYLREQYF
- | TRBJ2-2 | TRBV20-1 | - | TGCAGTGCCCCCTGGGCGACAGGGAACACCGGGGAGCTGTTTTTT | CSAPWATGNTGELFF
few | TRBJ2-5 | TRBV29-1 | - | TGCAGCGTTGAAGACCACCGGGACTTGTACCAAGAGACCCAGTACTTC | CSVEDHRDLYQETQYF
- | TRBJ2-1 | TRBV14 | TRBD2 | TGTGCCAGCAGCCAAGATAATTGGGAGCGGGGCTGGAATGAGCAGTTCTTC | CASSQDNWERGWNEQFF
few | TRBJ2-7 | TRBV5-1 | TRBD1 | TGCGCCAGCAGCTACGGGACAGGGACGCACGAGCAGTACTTC | CASSYGTGTHEQYF
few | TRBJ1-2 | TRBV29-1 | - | TGCAGCGCCCAAGACGCTAACTATGGCTACACCTTC | CSAQDANYGYTF
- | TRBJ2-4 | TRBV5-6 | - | TGTGCCAGCAGCCTACTGATTAAACGGCACATTCAGTACTTC | CASSLLIKRHIQYF